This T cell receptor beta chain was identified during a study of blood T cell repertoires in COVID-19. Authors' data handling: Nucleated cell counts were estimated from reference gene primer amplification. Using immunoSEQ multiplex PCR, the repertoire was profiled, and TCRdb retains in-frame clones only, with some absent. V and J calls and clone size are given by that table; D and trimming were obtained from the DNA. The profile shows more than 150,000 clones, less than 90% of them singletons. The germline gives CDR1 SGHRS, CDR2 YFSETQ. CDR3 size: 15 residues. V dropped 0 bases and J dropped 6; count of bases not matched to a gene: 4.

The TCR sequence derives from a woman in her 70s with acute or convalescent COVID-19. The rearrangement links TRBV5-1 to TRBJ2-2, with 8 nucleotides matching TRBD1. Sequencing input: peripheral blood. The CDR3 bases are TGCGCCAGCAGCTTGGGGCAGGGGGCCTCCGGGGAGCTGTTTTTT. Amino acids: CASSLGQGASGELFF.